This is a list of T cell receptor beta chains from one sample in a study of response to subunit inactivated influenza vaccine. One entry per CDR3 protein results from TCRdb running MiXCR on the RT-PCR reads. The data contain some 190,000 distinct CDR3 sequences, about an eighth of them singletons. Source: CD8+ T cells sorted from PBMCs, taken more than 4 days after vaccination. Receptor source: a man aged 50-59 years who received an inactivated influenza vaccine. Both conserved end residues are part of each CDR3. The order of the fields is CDR3 DNA, CDR3 protein, D gene, J gene, clone size, V gene. The D gene is left open where the match is weak. Only part of the rows carry a size: once, few, many, or a class if the clone is expanded.

CDR3 DNA: TGTGCCAGCAGTTACGAGACAACCAACACCGGGGAGCTGTTTTTT; CDR3 protein: CASSYETTNTGELFF; D gene: NA; J gene: TRBJ2-2; clone size: many; V gene: TRBV6-2/TRBV6-3
CDR3 DNA: TGTGCCAGCAGCATACCTAATGGGGATACGCAGTATTTT; CDR3 protein: CASSIPNGDTQYF; D gene: NA; J gene: TRBJ2-3; clone size: NA; V gene: TRBV7-9
CDR3 DNA: TGTGCCAGCAGCTTAGGACTAGCGGGGACTTACGAGCAGTACTTC; CDR3 protein: CASSLGLAGTYEQYF; D gene: TRBD2; J gene: TRBJ2-7; clone size: many; V gene: TRBV11-2
CDR3 DNA: TGTGCCAGCAGTTGGGGGACTGTCGGTTCAGATGAGCAGTTCTTC; CDR3 protein: CASSWGTVGSDEQFF; D gene: NA; J gene: TRBJ2-1; clone size: NA; V gene: TRBV6-5
CDR3 DNA: TGCGCCAGCAGCTTCGGACAGGGCCTCGGAGTCTACGAGCAGTACTTC; CDR3 protein: CASSFGQGLGVYEQYF; D gene: TRBD1; J gene: TRBJ2-7; clone size: NA; V gene: TRBV5-1
CDR3 DNA: TGTGCCACCACGAGCGGGAATACGCAGTATTTT; CDR3 protein: CATTSGNTQYF; D gene: TRBD2; J gene: TRBJ2-3; clone size: NA; V gene: TRBV24-1
CDR3 DNA: TGTGCCAGCACTTATCCGGGACAACAGACTGAAGCTTTCTTT; CDR3 protein: CASTYPGQQTEAFF; D gene: NA; J gene: TRBJ1-1; clone size: few; V gene: TRBV6-5
CDR3 DNA: TGTGCCAGCAGCCCCGGACTACTCTGCTCCTACAATGAGCAGTTCTTC; CDR3 protein: CASSPGLLCSYNEQFF; D gene: NA; J gene: TRBJ2-1; clone size: NA; V gene: TRBV4-2
CDR3 DNA: TGTGCCAGCAGCTTAGATGGCAGGGAGGACGCAGATACGCAGTATTTT; CDR3 protein: CASSLDGREDADTQYF; D gene: NA; J gene: TRBJ2-3; clone size: few; V gene: TRBV7-9
CDR3 DNA: TGTGCCAGCAGACCCTTGCTTGGACAGGCGACTGAAAAACTGTTTTTT; CDR3 protein: CASRPLLGQATEKLFF; D gene: TRBD1; J gene: TRBJ1-4; clone size: once; V gene: TRBV2
CDR3 DNA: TGCGCCAGCAGCCAAGATTGGGCAGTCTACAATGAGCAGTTCTTC; CDR3 protein: CASSQDWAVYNEQFF; D gene: NA; J gene: TRBJ2-1; clone size: NA; V gene: TRBV4-3
CDR3 DNA: TGTGCCATCTCTCCTAGCGGGGGGGATGAGCAGTTCTTC; CDR3 protein: CAISPSGGDEQFF; D gene: TRBD2; J gene: TRBJ2-1; clone size: few; V gene: TRBV10-3
CDR3 DNA: TGTGCCAGCAGCAGGGACAGTTCCTACGAGCAGTACTTC; CDR3 protein: CASSRDSSYEQYF; D gene: TRBD1; J gene: TRBJ2-7; clone size: many; V gene: TRBV12-3/TRBV12-4
CDR3 DNA: TGTGCCAGCAGCTTATATCGCAGCTCCTACAATGAGCAGTTCTTC; CDR3 protein: CASSLYRSSYNEQFF; D gene: NA; J gene: TRBJ2-1; clone size: many; V gene: TRBV7-2
CDR3 DNA: TGTGCCAGCAAAGGGACTAGCGGGAGTACTGTACCTCTTACGCAGTATTTT; CDR3 protein: CASKGTSGSTVPLTQYF; D gene: TRBD2; J gene: TRBJ2-3; clone size: NA; V gene: TRBV27
CDR3 DNA: TGTGCCAGCAGCCCCAATCTACAGCAGTACTTC; CDR3 protein: CASSPNLQQYF; D gene: NA; J gene: TRBJ2-7; clone size: NA; V gene: TRBV11-2
CDR3 DNA: TGCGCCAGCAGCCAAGTCTCCAACCACAATGAGCAGTTCTTC; CDR3 protein: CASSQVSNHNEQFF; D gene: NA; J gene: TRBJ2-1; clone size: few; V gene: TRBV4-1
CDR3 DNA: TGTGCCAGCAGAAATCTAGCGGGGGGCCTGTACGAGCAGTACTTC; CDR3 protein: CASRNLAGGLYEQYF; D gene: TRBD2; J gene: TRBJ2-7; clone size: NA; V gene: TRBV6-1
CDR3 DNA: TGTGCCAGCGCTGGGGGGGAGGCCACTGAAGCTTTCTTT; CDR3 protein: CASAGGEATEAFF; D gene: NA; J gene: TRBJ1-1; clone size: NA; V gene: TRBV4-2
CDR3 DNA: TGTGCCTGGACCCAGGGGGGCGAGCAGTACTTC; CDR3 protein: CAWTQGGEQYF; D gene: NA; J gene: TRBJ2-7; clone size: few; V gene: TRBV30
CDR3 DNA: TGTGCCAGCAGTTCCCAGGGCGCAGATACGCAGTATTTT; CDR3 protein: CASSSQGADTQYF; D gene: NA; J gene: TRBJ2-3; clone size: few; V gene: TRBV12-3/TRBV12-4
CDR3 DNA: TGTGCCAGCAGTACTCGAGACAGGGCCAACTATGGCTACACCTTC; CDR3 protein: CASSTRDRANYGYTF; D gene: TRBD1; J gene: TRBJ1-2; clone size: few; V gene: TRBV28
CDR3 DNA: TGTGCCAGCCAATCTGTAAGGGCCCGTCTCTACGAGCAGTACTTC; CDR3 protein: CASQSVRARLYEQYF; D gene: NA; J gene: TRBJ2-7; clone size: few; V gene: TRBV28
CDR3 DNA: TGTGCCAGCAGCTTAGTATCCCCAGAAAGGTACCAAGAGACCCAGTACTTC; CDR3 protein: CASSLVSPERYQETQYF; D gene: NA; J gene: TRBJ2-5; clone size: NA; V gene: TRBV7-2
CDR3 DNA: TGCAGTGCTAGATTTCTAGCGGGGGAGTTCGCTAGCACAGATACGCAGTATTTT; CDR3 protein: CSARFLAGEFASTDTQYF; D gene: TRBD2; J gene: TRBJ2-3; clone size: few; V gene: TRBV20-1
CDR3 DNA: TGCGCCAGCAGCTTGGAGATAGGGACCCCGGGCACCGGGGAGCTGTTTTTT; CDR3 protein: CASSLEIGTPGTGELFF; D gene: NA; J gene: TRBJ2-2; clone size: NA; V gene: TRBV5-1
CDR3 DNA: TGCGCCAGCAGCCAAGATGTGACTACAGATACGCAGTATTTT; CDR3 protein: CASSQDVTTDTQYF; D gene: NA; J gene: TRBJ2-3; clone size: few; V gene: TRBV4-3
CDR3 DNA: TGTGCCAGCAGCTTAGTTTGGACAGGAAAATCACCCCTCCACTTT; CDR3 protein: CASSLVWTGKSPLHF; D gene: TRBD1; J gene: TRBJ1-6; clone size: NA; V gene: TRBV11-2
CDR3 DNA: TGCAGCGTTTTTACAGGGGGCATCACTGAAGCTTTCTTT; CDR3 protein: CSVFTGGITEAFF; D gene: TRBD1; J gene: TRBJ1-1; clone size: NA; V gene: TRBV29-1
CDR3 DNA: TGTGCCAGCAGTGGGCGGAACTATGGCTACACCTTC; CDR3 protein: CASSGRNYGYTF; D gene: NA; J gene: TRBJ1-2; clone size: few; V gene: TRBV12-3/TRBV12-4
CDR3 DNA: TGTGCCAGCGCCTTAGCAGGTGCCGGGGAGCTGTTTTTT; CDR3 protein: CASALAGAGELFF; D gene: NA; J gene: TRBJ2-2; clone size: few; V gene: TRBV12-3/TRBV12-4
CDR3 DNA: TGCGCCAGCAGCCAATCCCTGGGGCGAAAGATCCACGAGCAGTACTTC; CDR3 protein: CASSQSLGRKIHEQYF; D gene: NA; J gene: TRBJ2-7; clone size: once; V gene: TRBV4-3